The present T cell receptor beta chain was sequenced within a study of OX40 agonist ivuxolimab in advanced cancers. Study as a whole: Three patients showed partial responses: one hepatocellular carcinoma and two cutaneous melanoma cases. General study results and limits: CD4+ and CD8+ T cells in blood underwent clonal expansion by week 6 at 0.1 to 3.0 mg/kg. Partial responders receiving 0.1-3.0 mg/kg showed among the lowest clonal expansion.

V trimming: 6 bases; J trimming: 2 bases; junction bases outside the gene matches: 8. CDR1 is SNHLY, CDR2 FYNNEI, per germline. The CDR3 runs 15 residues. Concerning this clone itself: As yet, its antigen is unknown.

The method was immunoSEQ multiplex PCR; TCRdb's version includes in-frame clones alone and lacks a portion of them. The table has about 150,000 clones, about 93% seen once; the top ten hold more than 1%. Sequenced here: CD4+ or CD8+ T cells sorted from blood, sampled in a trial of the OX40 agonist ivuxolimab. This receptor was identified in an adult with an advanced solid tumor such as melanoma, head and neck, liver or kidney cancer. The chain has TRBV2 and TRBJ2-7; 9 bases line up with TRBD1. CDR3 nucleotides: TGTGCCAGCAGCCTGCCGGGACAGGGCCCCTACGAGCAGTACTTC. This sequence encodes CASSLPGQGPYEQYF.